Below are 30 T cell receptor beta chains sequenced from a single sample in a study of molecular identifiers for immune sequencing clone quantification. TCRdb reprocessed the PCR reads with MiXCR, giving one entry per CDR3 protein. The sample holds about 510,000 distinct CDR3 sequences, around a fifth seen once. The sequenced sample consisted of naive CD8+ T cells from blood, with Jurkat cell RNA spiked in. Subset given: FACS-sorted CD8+CD4-CCR7+CD45RA+ naive T cells. The receptors originated from a human donor in good health. Some libraries in this study had Jurkat cell RNA spiked in.

The rearrangement links TRBV19 to TRBJ1-1; 7 positions match TRBD1. CDR3 length: 12 residues. The ends lost 10 bases at V and 1 base at J; junction bases unmatched: 3. CDR1 and CDR2 (germline): LNHDA, SQIVND (reference sequence). The CDR3 bases are TGTGCCACCCGACAGGGGAACACTGAAGCTTTCTTT. Amino acids: CATRQGNTEAFF.

This chain joins TRBV20-1 and TRBJ2-7; the D is unclear. The CDR3 loop spans 15 amino acids. The V end was cut by 4 bases, the J end by 7 bases, with 23 bases between. CDR1 and CDR2 from the germline V gene are DFQATT and SNEGSKA (reference sequence). The CDR3 protein is CSATPLRGPGLEQYF. The DNA of the CDR3 is TGCAGTGCTACGCCTCTTCGTGGCCCGGGTTTGGAGCAGTACTTC.

V is TRBV10-2 and J is TRBJ2-7; D is unresolved. The germline gives CDR1 WSHSY, CDR2 SAAADI. The CDR3 has 11 amino acids. The V end was cut by 10 bases, the J end by 7 bases, with 14 bases between. CDR3 amino acids: CATTPSGEQYF. The CDR3 nucleotides read TGCGCCACCACCCCCTCCGGGGAGCAGTACTTC.

This clonotype was seen many times. The rearrangement uses TRBV6-6 and TRBJ2-5; 11 bases are shared with TRBD1. This CDR3 is built from 16 residues. Germline values: CDR1 MNHNY, CDR2 SVGAGI (reference sequence). J gave up 3 bases and V 2 bases, and 5 bases lay outside the gene matches. For the CDR3, the DNA is TGTGCCAGCAGTTACCGCTGGGACAGGGGGGAAGAGACCCAGTACTTC. Amino acid sequence: CASSYRWDRGEETQYF.

This clonotype showed up just a few times. The chain has TRBV2 and TRBJ2-2, with 9 bases matching TRBD1. CDR3 size: 15 residues. CDR1 is SNHLY, CDR2 FYNNEI, per germline. V trimming: 7 bases; J trimming: 0 bases; junction bases outside the gene matches: 3. The CDR3 DNA is TGTGCCAGCACCGGGACAGGGACGAACACCGGGGAGCTGTTTTTT. Translated, it gives CASTGTGTNTGELFF.

This clonotype has a count of ten or more. This CDR3 reads CASSYDARDGETQYF. The CDR3 region has the DNA TGTGCCAGCAGTTACGATGCCAGGGATGGTGAGACCCAGTACTTC. The genes are TRBV6-5 and TRBJ2-5, with a tentative D call TRBD1 (5 bases). The V end lost 2 bases, the J end lost 5 bases, and 15 bases lay between the germline ends. The germline V gene has CDR1 MNHEY and CDR2 SVGAGI. This CDR3 region has 15 residues.

This clonotype was observed many times. The chain employs TRBV4-2 and TRBJ2-7; TRBD1 matches at 8 bases. Per germline, CDR1 LGHNA and CDR2 YNFKEQ. With V trimmed by 0 bases and J by 4 bases, 5 bases remained unmatched. CDR3 length: 15 amino acids. CDR3 bases: TGTGCCAGCAGCCAAGATCTAGACAGGGGATACGAGCAGTACTTC. Its protein product is CASSQDLDRGYEQYF.

This clonotype occurred many times. The chain carries TRBV7-9 and TRBJ1-2; 8 bases agree with TRBD1. Losses at the gene ends were 6 bases for V and 4 bases for J; bases not matched to a gene: 7. Germline V gives CDR1 SEHNR, CDR2 FQNEAQ (reference sequence). This CDR3 comprises 14 residues. This CDR3 reads CASSQGAPGYGYTF. CDR3 sequence (DNA): TGTGCCAGCAGTCAGGGGGCCCCTGGCTATGGCTACACCTTC.

This clonotype has at least ten counts. The chain links TRBV5-1 to TRBJ1-1; 8 bases fit TRBD1. CDR1 and CDR2 from the germline V gene are SGHRS and YFSETQ. This CDR3 region has 15 residues. The junction had 12 bases not matched to a gene; V was cut back by 4 bases and J by 7 bases. The CDR3 is CASSLRQGPYHEAFF. CDR3 nucleotides: TGCGCCAGCAGCCTTCGACAGGGGCCGTACCATGAAGCTTTCTTT.

In its sample, this clonotype was seen many times. The chain carries TRBV7-8 and TRBJ2-5; perhaps TRBD2 as D (5 bases). CDR1 and CDR2 (germline): SGHVS, FQNEAQ. V lost 2 bases to trimming and J lost 2 bases, with 9 bases between them. The CDR3 consists of 14 residues. CDR3 in amino acids: CASSLWSGQETQYF. Here the CDR3 DNA reads TGTGCCAGCAGCTTATGGTCGGGGCAAGAGACCCAGTACTTC.

Details on this clonotype: This may come from a read error, since a much larger clone is one base off. The V call is TRBV2, the J call TRBJ1-5; D unclear. The germline V gene has CDR1 SNHLY and CDR2 FYNNEI. The CDR3 consists of 15 residues. Trimming stripped 8 bases from V and 1 base from J, with 15 bases between. CDR3 DNA: TGTGCCAGCGGTGGTTCAGGCTCGAGCAATCAGCCCCAGCATTTT. This gives the protein CASGGSGSSNQPQHF. The whole variable domain, filled in from reference TRBV2 and TRBJ1-5, reads EPEVTQTPSHQVTQMGQEVILRCVPISNHLYFYWYRQILGQKVEFLVSFYNNEISEKSEIFDDQFSVERPDGSNFTLKIRSTKLEDSAMYFCASGGSGSSNQPQHFGDGTRLSIL.

This clonotype appeared a few times. The chain joins TRBV6-2 or TRBV6-3 to TRBJ2-5; D unclear. CDR1 is MNHEY and CDR2 is SVGEGT in the germline V gene. Trimming left V 2 bases short and J 11 bases short, with 9 bases between. The CDR3 totals 11 residues. The CDR3 bases are TGTGCCAGCAGTTACCCCGAGCATCAGTACTTC. Protein sequence: CASSYPEHQYF.

The rearrangement uses TRBV13 and TRBJ1-1, with D maybe TRBD1 (5 bases). V lost 5 bases and J 4 bases, leaving 14 bases between the germline ends. Germline V CDR1 and CDR2: PRHDT, FYEKMQ (reference sequence). CDR3 size: 14 residues. The CDR3, as DNA: TGTGCCAGCAGCCCTGGCGGGGGTACCACTGAAGCTTTCTTT. Its translation is CASSPGGGTTEAFF.

Note on this clonotype: With a much larger clone just one base away, this may be a read error. The rearrangement links TRBV29-1 to TRBJ2-7; 7 nucleotides agree with TRBD1. The CDR3 runs 14 residues. J was trimmed by 3 bases and V by 6 bases; bases with no gene match: 11. Per the germline V gene, CDR1 is SQVTM and CDR2 is ANQGSEA. CDR3 DNA sequence: TGCAGCGTGGTGTGCTGGGACAGCCACTACGAGCAGTACTTC. Its translation is CSVVCWDSHYEQYF.

This clonotype was seen ten or more times. The chain has TRBV28 and TRBJ1-1; D is possibly TRBD1 (6 bases). The CDR3 loop spans 15 amino acids. The germline V gene has CDR1 MDHEN and CDR2 SYDVKM. With 6 bases removed from V and 4 bases from J, the gap between germline ends came to 18 bases. The CDR3 loop is CASRPDSPRSTEAFF. The CDR3 DNA is TGTGCCAGCAGACCGGACAGCCCCAGGTCCACTGAAGCTTTCTTT.

In this sample, this clonotype turned up a few times. This chain uses TRBV10-3 with TRBJ2-7; no firm D call. The CDR3 loop spans 11 amino acids. Between the trimmed V and J ends, which lost 6 bases and 3 bases, there was a span of 6 bases. Germline V gives CDR1 ENHRY, CDR2 SYGVKD. For the CDR3, the DNA is TGTGCCATCAGAGAAAGCTACGAGCAGTACTTC. Amino acids: CAIRESYEQYF.

This clonotype was found many times. The chain uses TRBV7-2 and TRBJ2-3, with 11 positions matching TRBD2. V lost 1 base to trimming and J lost 2 bases; unmatched junction nucleotides: 5. The CDR3 is made up of 17 amino acids. Germline-derived CDR1 and CDR2 are SGHTA and FQGNSA. The CDR3 bases are TGTGCCAGCAGCTTAGATACTAGCGGGAGTCCCACAGATACGCAGTATTTT. This gives the protein CASSLDTSGSPTDTQYF. Drawing the rest from reference TRBV7-2 and TRBJ2-3, the complete variable domain is GAGVSQSPSNKVTEKGKDVELRCDPISGHTALYWYRQSLGQGLEFLIYFQGNSAPDKSGLPSDRFSAERTGGSVSTLTIQRTQQEDSAVYLCASSLDTSGSPTDTQYFGPGTRLTVL.

Notes on this clonotype: One base away lies a much larger clone, so this may be a sequencing read error. The chain is built from TRBV7-2 and TRBJ1-1; D unclear. The germline V gene encodes CDR1 SGHTA and CDR2 FQGNSA. The CDR3 consists of 12 residues. This CDR3 is CASILGVSEAFF. CDR3 in DNA: TGTGCCAGCATCTTAGGAGTGAGTGAAGCTTTCTTT.

This clonotype was observed at least ten times. The chain is built from TRBV9 and TRBJ1-5; unclear D gene. With 1 base removed from V and 0 bases from J, the gap between germline ends came to 8 bases. The CDR3 covers 15 residues. Germline V gives CDR1 SGDLS, CDR2 YYNGEE. CDR3 DNA sequence: TGTGCCAGCAGCGTAACTCCAGATAGCAATCAGCCCCAGCATTTT. Translating it yields CASSVTPDSNQPQHF.

V gene TRBV27 combines with J gene TRBJ1-4; possible D gene TRBD1, 5 bases. CDR1 and CDR2 from the germline V gene are MNHEY and SMNVEV (reference sequence). The CDR3 is made up of 15 amino acids. V was shortened by 4 bases and J by 10 bases, with 19 bases between the two germline ends. CDR3 DNA sequence: TGTGCCAGCAGTTCCCCTGAAGGGAGGGGTGGAAAACTGTTTTTT. It yields the protein CASSSPEGRGGKLFF.

This rearrangement joins TRBV4-3 to TRBJ2-2; 11 nucleotides match TRBD1. CDR1 and CDR2 from the germline V gene are LGHNA and YSLEER. The junction had 3 bases not matched to a gene; V was cut back by 0 bases and J by 3 bases. This CDR3 comprises 17 residues. The CDR3 protein is CASSQDGQGADTGELFF. CDR3 bases: TGCGCCAGCAGCCAAGATGGACAGGGGGCGGACACCGGGGAGCTGTTTTTT.

This clonotype was detected many times. V is TRBV20-1 and J is TRBJ2-3; TRBD2 aligns across 10 bases. Trimming removed 0 bases from V and 0 bases from J; junction bases left unmatched: 6. Germline loops: CDR1 DFQATT, CDR2 SNEGSKA (reference sequence). The CDR3 runs to 17 residues. CDR3 amino acids: CSARELAGPHSTDTQYF. The CDR3 nucleotides are TGCAGTGCTAGAGAACTAGCGGGGCCACATAGCACAGATACGCAGTATTTT.

This clonotype was recorded many times. The genes are TRBV28 and TRBJ1-1, with D unclear. Trimming cost V 4 bases and J 4 bases, with 10 bases left between them. In germline, CDR1 is MDHEN, CDR2 SYDVKM. The CDR3 totals 13 residues. The CDR3 loop reads CASSWRTGTEAFF. The CDR3 DNA sequence: TGTGCCAGCAGTTGGAGGACGGGCACTGAAGCTTTCTTT.

The chain is built from TRBV14 and TRBJ2-5; D gene unclear. CDR1 is SGHDN and CDR2 is FVKESK in the germline V gene. V was shortened by 1 base and J by 5 bases, with 8 bases between the two germline ends. CDR3 length: 13 residues. The CDR3 reads CASSQGLWETQYF. In nucleotides, the CDR3 is TGTGCCAGCAGCCAAGGACTGTGGGAGACCCAGTACTTC.

The chain links TRBV28 to TRBJ2-3; no clear D gene. The germline CDR1 and CDR2 sequences are MDHEN and SYDVKM. This CDR3 comprises 10 residues. CDR3 nucleotide sequence: TGTGCTACGTCTACGGGTACGCAGTATTTT. This sequence encodes CATSTGTQYF.

This clonotype was seen ten or more times. The rearrangement uses TRBV7-9 and TRBJ1-4; D not resolved. The V end was cut by 6 bases, the J end by 3 bases, with 14 bases between. The CDR3 extends over 15 amino acids. The germline V gene has CDR1 SEHNR and CDR2 FQNEAQ (reference sequence). The chain's CDR3 is CASSDTLDPNEKLFF. The DNA of the CDR3 is TGTGCCAGCAGTGATACCTTGGACCCTAATGAAAAACTGTTTTTT.

Comment on this clonotype: This may be a read error: a much more frequent sequence differs by one nucleotide. The chain joins TRBV19 to TRBJ1-1; possibly TRBD1 for D (6 bases). Trimming pared 7 bases from V and 5 bases from J, leaving 23 bases between. Germline V gives CDR1 LNHDA, CDR2 SQIVND (reference sequence). This CDR3 spans 16 amino acids. In nucleotides, the CDR3 is TGTGCCAGTACCTCCGCCGGGGGCAGGGGAGGTACTGAAGCTTTCTTT. Its protein product is CASTSAGGRGGTEAFF. The entire variable domain, with the rest obtained from reference TRBV19 and TRBJ1-1, is as follows: DGGITQSPKYLFRKEGQNVTLSCEQNLNHDAMYWYRQDPGQGLRLIYYSQIVNDFQKGDIAEGYSVSREKKESFPLTVTSAQKNPTAFYLCASTSAGGRGGTEAFFGQGTRLTVV.

Regarding this clonotype: The junction does not match germline at one end; this may be a read error. This chain connects TRBV5-6 to TRBJ1-1, with D perhaps matching TRBD1 (6 bases). Germline CDR1 and CDR2: SGHDT and YYEEEE. The CDR3 runs 16 residues. CDR3 DNA: TGTGCCGGCAGCTTGGCCTCTGGGGGGCTGGACACTGAAGCTTTCTTT. Translation gives CAGSLASGGLDTEAFF.

This clonotype turned up a few times. The J gene is TRBJ1-5, the V gene TRBV2; the D gene is possibly TRBD1 (5 bases). The V end lost 3 bases, the J end lost 1 base, and 16 bases lay between the germline ends. In germline, CDR1 is SNHLY, CDR2 FYNNEI. The CDR3 runs 17 residues. CDR3 sequence reads: CASSELGRTPSNQPQHF. Written as DNA, the CDR3 is TGTGCCAGCAGTGAGTTGGGAAGGACACCGAGCAATCAGCCCCAGCATTTT.

This clonotype was seen only a few times. The chain joins TRBV7-3 to TRBJ2-5; 8 positions agree with TRBD2. This CDR3 has 20 residues. Trimming took 2 bases from V and 5 from J; bases not matched to a gene: 22. Germline values: CDR1 SGHTA, CDR2 FQGTGA. The CDR3 loop is CASSLWGLRAPAGEGETQYF. DNA for the CDR3: TGTGCCAGCAGCTTATGGGGCCTGCGGGCTCCAGCGGGAGAAGGGGAGACCCAGTACTTC.